This T cell receptor beta chain was recorded in a study of blood T cell repertoires in COVID-19 (dated by TCRdb to 2020 to 2021). Broadly, across the study: Samples covering the acute and convalescent phases of COVID-19 were provided by collaborators in the United States, Italy and Spain. The material from the prospective study consisted of cDNA or gDNA derived from T cells, B-cell-depleted T cells, or PBMCs. Subjects who had been exposed to COVID-19, were actively infected with it, or had recovered from it provided the deeply sampled blood TCRbeta repertoires that made up the dataset. The repertoires were released in a freely available public database intended as a resource for research on the immune response to SARS-CoV-2. The samples were drawn from the first 160 participants of the ongoing ImmuneRACE study and from under 1,500 subjects provided by 6 global collaborators. A de-identified subject ID, COVID-19 status, age in years and sex were almost always included in the sample metadata. Where available, HLA class I and class II types were taken from metadata supplied by the sample provider and were not determined by assay-based typing. Overall study outcomes, separate from this receptor: How much clinical and demographic metadata was included differed by source and by participant, and the metadata was provided uncurated.

TCRbeta CDR3 regions were amplified from genomic DNA using the immunoSEQ Assay, a bias-controlled multiplex PCR. Turning to the authors' computational methods: The number of nucleated cells in each sample was estimated from the amplification of reference gene primers within the assay. To quantify the absolute abundance of each unique TCRbeta CDR3 rearrangement, sequence reads were collapsed and filtered. For each sample, productive Simpson clonality was calculated by taking the square root of Simpson's diversity index across productive rearrangements. Entries here come from immuneACCESS through TCRdb and include only in-frame sequences with V and J called. Some clones fail to appear in such tables; in the studies checked, an unresolved V gene covers under half of the shortfall, and the cause of the remainder is unknown. The V and J calls and clone size come from that table; D and trimming were worked out from the DNA. This sample has around 190,000 clones in its table, and under 85% of those were observed once. In total, the top ten clones hold about 6.4% of the sample.

Remarks on this clone: Its target antigen remains unknown. No much larger clonotype is one base removed from it; base qualities were not supplied.

The germline V gene gives CDR1 as SGHVS and CDR2 as FNYEAQ. The CDR3 runs 15 residues from the cysteine to the phenylalanine. Only CDR3 DNA remains: 45 bases, in frame from the first base. Germline trimming amounts to 4 bases on V and 6 bases on J, with 11 as the count of junction bases outside the gene matches. Each collaborating institution followed its own protocols to collect whole blood in K2EDTA tubes. Collaborator samples were shipped for TCRbeta analysis as frozen whole blood, isolated PBMCs, or DNA extracted from either sample type. The sequencing input was peripheral blood. The clonotype originates from a human donor in a cohort sampled during active COVID-19. The chain links TRBV7-6 with TRBJ1-2, and TRBD1 aligns with 7 junction nucleotides. The nucleotide sequence is given as TGTGCCAGCAGCTCTTATGCCACAGGGGTTGATGGCTACACCTTC. Its protein reads: CASSSYATGVDGYTF.